A single sample is the source of the 6 T cell receptor beta chains below, sequenced in a study of glioma-infiltrating T cells after dendritic cell vaccination. Method: immunoSEQ multiplex PCR; TCRdb's copy keeps in-frame clones and lacks some. The sample has 72,000 or so clones, around 90% seen once. As for time point: after dendritic cell vaccination, including at tumor progression/relapse. The input for sequencing was blood, taken after dendritic cell vaccination. These receptors were obtained from a human donor with glioblastoma.

The chain recombines TRBV19 with TRBJ2-3; 14 bases fit TRBD2. Germline V gene sequence: CDR1 LNHDA, CDR2 SQIVND (reference sequence). The J segment lost 3 bases and the V segment lost 5 bases, leaving 7 bases of the junction unmatched. CDR3 length: 17 amino acids. CDR3 DNA sequence: TGTGCCAGTAGTCCCTGGACTAGCGGGGGGCAGACAGATACGCAGTATTTT. It codes for CASSPWTSGGQTDTQYF.

CDR3 protein: CASSLAGPWERRNEQFF. The DNA of the CDR3 is TGTGCCAGCAGCTTAGCAGGCCCGTGGGAGCGTCGCAATGAGCAGTTCTTC. The chain is built from TRBV5-5 and TRBJ2-1, with D perhaps TRBD2 (5 bases). The CDR3 is made up of 17 amino acids. Between the trimmed V and J ends, which lost 2 bases and 6 bases, there was a span of 21 bases. Per germline, CDR1 SGHKS and CDR2 YYEKEE (reference sequence).

The chain's CDR3 is CASSSRKFSTDYRTDTQYF. DNA of the CDR3: TGTGCCAGCAGCTCTCGAAAGTTTTCTACTGATTACCGCACAGATACGCAGTATTTT. The rearrangement links TRBV5-8 to TRBJ2-3; no clear D gene. The V gene lost 3 bases and the J gene lost 1 base, with 24 bases spanning the gap. This CDR3 contains 19 residues. The V gene's germline CDR1 is SGHTS and CDR2 YDEGEE.

This sequence joins TRBV5-1 and TRBJ2-2; TRBD2 agrees at 9 bases. Germline CDR1 reads SGHRS; CDR2 reads YFSETQ. This CDR3 spans 18 amino acids. V gave up 0 bases and J gave up 4 bases; unmatched junction bases: 10. This chain's CDR3 is CASSLGVAAGGFTGELFF. The DNA of the CDR3 is TGCGCCAGCAGCTTGGGAGTGGCAGCGGGGGGCTTCACCGGGGAGCTGTTTTTT.

This chain uses TRBV4-1 with TRBJ2-7; D is perhaps TRBD2 (6 bases). Trimming took 6 bases from V and 0 from J, leaving 15 bases between them. Germline lookup yields CDR1 MGHRA and CDR2 YSYEKL. This CDR3 contains 15 residues. CDR3 sequence: CASSPTSGFSYEQYF. CDR3 bases: TGCGCCAGCAGTCCGACCAGCGGGTTCTCCTACGAGCAGTACTTC.

V usage is TRBV7-2 and J usage is TRBJ2-2, with 8 bases aligning to TRBD2. The CDR3 covers 15 residues. The ends lost 5 bases at V and 4 bases at J; junction bases unmatched: 6. Germline V gives CDR1 SGHTA, CDR2 FQGNSA. The DNA for the CDR3 is TGTGCCAGCAGCCCCGGCCTAGCGGGCACCGGGGAGCTGTTTTTT. It yields the protein CASSPGLAGTGELFF.